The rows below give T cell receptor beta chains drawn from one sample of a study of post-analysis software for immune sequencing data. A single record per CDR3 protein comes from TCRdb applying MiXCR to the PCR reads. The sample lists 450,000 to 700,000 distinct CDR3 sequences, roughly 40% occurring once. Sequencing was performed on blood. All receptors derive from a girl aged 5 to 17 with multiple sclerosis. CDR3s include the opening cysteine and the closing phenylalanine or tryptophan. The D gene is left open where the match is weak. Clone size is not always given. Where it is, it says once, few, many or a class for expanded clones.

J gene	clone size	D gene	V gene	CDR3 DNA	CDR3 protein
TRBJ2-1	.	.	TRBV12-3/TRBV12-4	TGTGCCAGCAGCCACACCTTTAGCCAGGAGCAGTTCTTC	CASSHTFSQEQFF
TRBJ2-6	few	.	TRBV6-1	TGTGCCATCAGTGAAGGTGCAGGGACTGGGGCCAACGTCCTGACTTTC	CAISEGAGTGANVLTF
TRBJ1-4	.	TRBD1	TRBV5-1	TGCGCCAGCACCGACAGGGGGAATGGTGAAAAACTGTTTTTT	CASTDRGNGEKLFF
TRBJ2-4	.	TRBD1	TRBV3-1	TGTGCCAGCAGTCGCTCGGCCACAGGGGGCATAAACATTCAGTACTTC	CASSRSATGGINIQYF
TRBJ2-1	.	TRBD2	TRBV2	TGTGCCAACCCACTTAGCGGGAGGGGTGATGAGCAGTTCTTC	CANPLSGRGDEQFF
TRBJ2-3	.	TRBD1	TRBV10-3	TGTGCCATCGGGACAGGGGCCAGAGATACGCAGTATTTT	CAIGTGARDTQYF
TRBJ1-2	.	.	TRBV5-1	TGCGCCAGCAGCTCTGACACTTACTATGGCTACACCTTC	CASSSDTYYGYTF
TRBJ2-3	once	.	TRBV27	TGTGCCAGCAGCCCCTCCCGGGGGAGCACAGATACGCAGTATTTT	CASSPSRGSTDTQYF
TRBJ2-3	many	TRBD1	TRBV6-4	TGTGCCAGCAGTGATAGGCAGGGGGCAGATACGCAGTATTTT	CASSDRQGADTQYF
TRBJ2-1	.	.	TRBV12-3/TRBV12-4	TGTGCCAGCAGCCGCCCGGGATCCTACAATGAGCAGTTCTTC	CASSRPGSYNEQFF
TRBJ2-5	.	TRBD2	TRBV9	TGTGCCAGCAGCCTACAGGCGGGAGGTGCGTTCGAGACCCAGTACTTC	CASSLQAGGAFETQYF
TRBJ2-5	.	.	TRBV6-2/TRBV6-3	TGTGCCAGCAGAGGGAACAACCAAGAGACCCAGTACTTC	CASRGNNQETQYF
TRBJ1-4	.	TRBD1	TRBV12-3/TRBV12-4	TGTGCCAGCAGTTCCCGACAGGGCCATAATGAAAAACTGTTTTTT	CASSSRQGHNEKLFF
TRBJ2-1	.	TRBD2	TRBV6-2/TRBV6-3	TGTGCCAGCAGTTACTCGGGACTAGCGGGGGGGCTTGAGCAGTTCTTC	CASSYSGLAGGLEQFF
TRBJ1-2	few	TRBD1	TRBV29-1	TGCAGCGTTGATCGGGACAGGGAGGACTATGGCTACACCTTC	CSVDRDREDYGYTF
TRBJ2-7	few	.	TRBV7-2	TGTGCCACAGCGGCATCCTACGAGCAGTACTTC	CATAASYEQYF
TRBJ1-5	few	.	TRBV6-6	TGTGCCAGCAGGGCCTGGGAGGGCAATCAGCCCCAGCATTTT	CASRAWEGNQPQHF
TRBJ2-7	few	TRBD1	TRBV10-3	TGTGCCATCAGTTCCCCGGACAGGGACACCTACGAGCAGTACTTC	CAISSPDRDTYEQYF
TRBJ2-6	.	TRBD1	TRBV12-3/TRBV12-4	TGTGCCAGCAGTTTGGGACAGGCCAGATCTGGGGCCAACGTCCTGACTTTC	CASSLGQARSGANVLTF
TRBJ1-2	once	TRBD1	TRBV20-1	TGCAGTGCTGACTGGCAGGGGGCGGATGGCTACACCTTC	CSADWQGADGYTF
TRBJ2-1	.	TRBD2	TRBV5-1	TGCGCCAGCAGCTTTTGGGGGGGGGGTTACAATGAGCAGTTCTTC	CASSFWGGGYNEQFF
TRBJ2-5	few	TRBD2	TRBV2	TGTGCCAGCAGTGCCAGGACAGTGGGACTAGCGGGGGAAGAGACCCAGTACTTC	CASSARTVGLAGEETQYF
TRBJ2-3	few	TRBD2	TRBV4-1	TGCGCCAGCAGCCAAGCCGTCCGGGAGGCAGATACGCAGTATTTT	CASSQAVREADTQYF
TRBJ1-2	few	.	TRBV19	TGTGCCAGTAGTGTCTTCAGCGTCTATGGCTACACCTTC	CASSVFSVYGYTF
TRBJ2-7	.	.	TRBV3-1	TGTGCCAGCAGTCTTACCTTCGGGACATTTGAGCAGTACTTC	CASSLTFGTFEQYF
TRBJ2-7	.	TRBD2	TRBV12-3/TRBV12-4	TGTGCCAGCAGTTTAGGGGCTAGCGGAGTCAGGGAGCAGTACTTC	CASSLGASGVREQYF
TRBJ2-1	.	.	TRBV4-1	TGCGCCAGCAGGCTCGTGACATCAAAAAATGAGCAGTTCTTC	CASRLVTSKNEQFF
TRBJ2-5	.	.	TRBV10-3	TGTGCCATCAGTCCCGGTCTAGGGTCAGGAGAGACCCAGTACTTC	CAISPGLGSGETQYF
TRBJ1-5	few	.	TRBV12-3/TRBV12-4	TGTGCCAGCAGTTTAACGGGGGCTTATAGCAATCAGCCCCAGCATTTT	CASSLTGAYSNQPQHF
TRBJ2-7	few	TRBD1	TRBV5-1	TGCGCCAGCAGCTTGGCCGGATCGGGACAGGGCTTAAGCTACGAGCAGTACTTC	CASSLAGSGQGLSYEQYF